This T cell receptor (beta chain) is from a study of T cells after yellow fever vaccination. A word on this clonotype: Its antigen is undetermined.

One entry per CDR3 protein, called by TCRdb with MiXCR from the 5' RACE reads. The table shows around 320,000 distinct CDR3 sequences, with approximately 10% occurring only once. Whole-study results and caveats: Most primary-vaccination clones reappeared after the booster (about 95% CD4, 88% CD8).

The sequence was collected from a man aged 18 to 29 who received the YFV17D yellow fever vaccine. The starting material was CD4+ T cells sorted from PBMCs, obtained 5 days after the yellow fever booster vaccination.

The CDR3 protein is CSALGLGWETQYF. DNA of the CDR3: TGCAGTGCTTTGGGACTAGGTTGGGAGACCCAGTACTTC. The J gene is TRBJ2-5, the V gene TRBV20-1; 8 positions agree with TRBD2. The germline CDR1 and CDR2 sequences are DFQATT and SNEGSKA (reference sequence). CDR3 length: 13 residues. Trimming removed 5 bases from V and 5 bases from J; junction bases left unmatched: 7.